This entry features one T cell receptor beta chain sequence. Antigen specificity is unknown. This CDR3 has 13 residues. Between the trimmed V and J ends, which lost 3 bases and 3 bases, there was a span of 8 bases. Following 10 days of culture, CD4+ T cells were isolated. Prior SARS-CoV-2 infection was absent in the vaccine recipients, as shown by negative nucleocapsid antibodies. Researchers swapped half the medium for IL-2 medium on both days 3 and 7. This record comes from a study of vaccination effects on CD4 cells after COVID-19. About the study: Sequencing was preceded by expansion of antigen-specific CD4+ T cells with viral peptide pools in the ViraFEST assay.

Whole-study results and caveats: Substantial clonal contraction characterized both infection- and vaccine-induced clones late after vaccination.

Measured with immunoSEQ multiplex PCR; TCRdb has only the in-frame clones, and not every one. Of some 26,000 clones listed, roughly 75% are singletons. The sample was CD4+ T cells from PBMCs cultured without peptide, taken before COVID-19 vaccination. The chain uses TRBV12-3 or TRBV12-4 and TRBJ2-5; D perhaps matches TRBD2 (5 bases). The TCR comes from a human donor who received a COVID-19 vaccine. The CDR3 reads CASSFLGKETQYF. The CDR3 DNA sequence: TGTGCCAGCAGTTTCCTCGGGAAAGAGACCCAGTACTTC.